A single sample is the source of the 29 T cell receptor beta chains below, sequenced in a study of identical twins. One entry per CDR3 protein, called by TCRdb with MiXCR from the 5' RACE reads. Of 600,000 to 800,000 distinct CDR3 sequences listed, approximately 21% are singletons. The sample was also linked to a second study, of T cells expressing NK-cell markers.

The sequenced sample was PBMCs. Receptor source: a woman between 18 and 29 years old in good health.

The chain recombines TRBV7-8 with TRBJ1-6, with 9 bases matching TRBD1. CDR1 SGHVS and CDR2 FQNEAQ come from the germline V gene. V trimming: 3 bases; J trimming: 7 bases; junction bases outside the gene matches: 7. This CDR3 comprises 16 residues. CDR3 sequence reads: CASSFGTGLQNSPLHF. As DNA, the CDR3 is TGTGCCAGCAGCTTCGGGACAGGGCTTCAAAATTCACCCCTCCACTTT.

CDR3 DNA sequence: TGTGCCAGCAGTTTTTCGAGGGGGAAGGGAGGCTACACCTTC. This encodes CASSFSRGKGGYTF. The chain has TRBV12-3 or TRBV12-4 and TRBJ1-2; D is perhaps TRBD1 (6 bases). CDR3 length: 14 amino acids. Trimming took 3 bases from V and 8 from J, leaving 16 bases between them.

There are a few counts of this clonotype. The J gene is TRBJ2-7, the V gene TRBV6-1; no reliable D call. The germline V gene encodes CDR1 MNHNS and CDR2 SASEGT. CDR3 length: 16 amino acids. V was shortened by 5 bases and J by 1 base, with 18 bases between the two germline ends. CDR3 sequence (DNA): TGTGCCAGCAGTCCGATGACTGAAGGGCCTTCCTACGAGCAGTACTTC. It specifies CASSPMTEGPSYEQYF.

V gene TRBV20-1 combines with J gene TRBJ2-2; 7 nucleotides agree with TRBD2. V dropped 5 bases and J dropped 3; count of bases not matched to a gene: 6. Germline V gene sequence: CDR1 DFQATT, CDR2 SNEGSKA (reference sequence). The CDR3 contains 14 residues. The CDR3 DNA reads TGCAGTGCTGCCAGCGGGGCGGACACCGGGGAGCTGTTTTTT. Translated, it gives CSAASGADTGELFF.

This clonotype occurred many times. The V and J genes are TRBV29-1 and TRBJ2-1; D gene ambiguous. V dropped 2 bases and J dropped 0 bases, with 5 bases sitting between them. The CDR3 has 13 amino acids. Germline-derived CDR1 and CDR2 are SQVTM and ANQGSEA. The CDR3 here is CSVENSSYNEQFF. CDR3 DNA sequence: TGCAGCGTTGAAAACAGCTCCTACAATGAGCAGTTCTTC.

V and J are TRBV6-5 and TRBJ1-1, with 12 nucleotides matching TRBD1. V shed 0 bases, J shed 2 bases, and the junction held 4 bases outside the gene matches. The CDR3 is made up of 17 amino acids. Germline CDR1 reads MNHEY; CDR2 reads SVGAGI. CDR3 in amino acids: CASSYSGTGGRNTEAFF. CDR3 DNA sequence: TGTGCCAGCAGTTACTCAGGGACAGGGGGCCGAAACACTGAAGCTTTCTTT.

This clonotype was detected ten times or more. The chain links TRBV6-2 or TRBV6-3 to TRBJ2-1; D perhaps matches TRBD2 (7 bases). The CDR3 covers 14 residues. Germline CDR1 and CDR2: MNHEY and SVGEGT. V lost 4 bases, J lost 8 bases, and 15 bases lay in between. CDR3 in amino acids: CASSWRGRSDEQFF. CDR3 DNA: TGTGCCAGCAGTTGGCGGGGGCGATCCGATGAGCAGTTCTTC.

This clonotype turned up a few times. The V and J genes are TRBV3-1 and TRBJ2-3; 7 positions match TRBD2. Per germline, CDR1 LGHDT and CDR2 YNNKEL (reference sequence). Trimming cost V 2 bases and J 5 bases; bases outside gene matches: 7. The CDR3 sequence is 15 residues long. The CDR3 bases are TGTGCCAGCAGCCAAAAAGCTAGCGGATTAGATACGCAGTATTTT. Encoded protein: CASSQKASGLDTQYF.

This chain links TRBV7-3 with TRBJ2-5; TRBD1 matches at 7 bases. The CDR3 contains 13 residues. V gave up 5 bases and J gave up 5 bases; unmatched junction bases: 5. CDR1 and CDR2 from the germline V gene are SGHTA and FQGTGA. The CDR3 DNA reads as TGTGCCAGCAGCCAGGGACAGTTGGAGACCCAGTACTTC. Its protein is CASSQGQLETQYF. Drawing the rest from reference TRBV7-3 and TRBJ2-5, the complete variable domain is GAGVSQTPSNKVTEKGKYVELRCDPISGHTALYWYRQSLGQGPEFLIYFQGTGAADDSGLPNDRFFAVRPEGSVSTLKIQRTERGDSAVYLCASSQGQLETQYFGPGTRLLVL.

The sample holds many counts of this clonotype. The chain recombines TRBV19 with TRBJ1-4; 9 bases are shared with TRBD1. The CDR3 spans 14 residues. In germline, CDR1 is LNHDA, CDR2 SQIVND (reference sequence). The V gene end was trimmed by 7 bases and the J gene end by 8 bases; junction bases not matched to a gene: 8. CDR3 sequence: CASTTQGAAEKLFF. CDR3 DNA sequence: TGTGCCAGTACAACACAGGGGGCGGCGGAAAAACTGTTTTTT.

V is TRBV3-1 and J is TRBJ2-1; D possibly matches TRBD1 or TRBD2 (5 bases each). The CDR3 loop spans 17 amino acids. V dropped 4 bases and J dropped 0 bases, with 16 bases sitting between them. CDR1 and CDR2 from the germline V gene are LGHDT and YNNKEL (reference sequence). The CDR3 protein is CASSPKSGRHSYNEQFF. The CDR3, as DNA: TGTGCCAGCAGCCCTAAGTCGGGACGCCACTCCTACAATGAGCAGTTCTTC.

DNA of the CDR3: TGCGCCAGCAGGGTCCCTAGCTCCTACGAGCAGTACTTC. This codes for CASRVPSSYEQYF. The rearrangement joins TRBV5-1 to TRBJ2-7; D gene unclear. Germline loops: CDR1 SGHRS, CDR2 YFSETQ. The CDR3 runs 13 residues. Trimming removed 5 bases at V and 0 bases at J, with 9 bases between.

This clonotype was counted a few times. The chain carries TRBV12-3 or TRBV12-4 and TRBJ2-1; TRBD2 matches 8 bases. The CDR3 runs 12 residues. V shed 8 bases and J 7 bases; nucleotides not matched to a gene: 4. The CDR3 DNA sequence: TGTGCCAGCCTCCGGGGGGGGAATGAGCAGTTCTTC. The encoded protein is CASLRGGNEQFF.

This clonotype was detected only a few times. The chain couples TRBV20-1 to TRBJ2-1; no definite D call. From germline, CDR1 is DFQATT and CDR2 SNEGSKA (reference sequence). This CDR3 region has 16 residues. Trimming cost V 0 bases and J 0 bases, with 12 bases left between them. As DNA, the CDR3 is TGCAGTGCTAGAGATTGGAGCAGGAGCTCCTACAATGAGCAGTTCTTC. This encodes CSARDWSRSSYNEQFF.

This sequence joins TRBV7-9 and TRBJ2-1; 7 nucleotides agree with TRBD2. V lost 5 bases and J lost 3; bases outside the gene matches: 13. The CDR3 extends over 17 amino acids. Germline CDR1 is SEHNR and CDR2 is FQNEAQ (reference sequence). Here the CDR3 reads CASSDNRPAGDYNEQFF. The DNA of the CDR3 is TGTGCCAGCAGCGATAATCGCCCGGCGGGGGACTACAATGAGCAGTTCTTC. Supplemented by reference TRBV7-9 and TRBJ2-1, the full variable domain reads DTGVSQNPRHKITKRGQNVTFRCDPISEHNRLYWYRQTLGQGPEFLTYFQNEAQLEKSRLLSDRFSAERPKGSFSTLEIQRTEQGDSAMYLCASSDNRPAGDYNEQFFGPGTRLTVL.

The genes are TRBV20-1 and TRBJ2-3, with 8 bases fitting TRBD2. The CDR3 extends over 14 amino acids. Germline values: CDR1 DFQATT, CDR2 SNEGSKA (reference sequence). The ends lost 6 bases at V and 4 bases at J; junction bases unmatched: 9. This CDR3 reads CSAPSSGSSDTQYF. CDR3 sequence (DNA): TGCAGTGCCCCCTCGAGCGGGAGCTCAGATACGCAGTATTTT.

CDR3 in DNA: TGTGCCAGCTCCCGAGACAGGCTTCAGAACACCGGGGAGCTGTTTTTT. It yields the protein CASSRDRLQNTGELFF. The chain is built from TRBV6-1 and TRBJ2-2, with D perhaps TRBD1 (6 bases). The CDR3 extends over 16 amino acids. CDR1 is MNHNS and CDR2 is SASEGT in the germline V gene. V lost 8 bases, J lost 1 base, and 17 bases lay in between.

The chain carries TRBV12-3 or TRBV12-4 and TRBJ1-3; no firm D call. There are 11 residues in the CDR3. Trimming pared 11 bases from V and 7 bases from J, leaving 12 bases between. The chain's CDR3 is CAGRRQNTIYF. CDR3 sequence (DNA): TGTGCCGGAAGACGTCAGAACACCATATATTTT.

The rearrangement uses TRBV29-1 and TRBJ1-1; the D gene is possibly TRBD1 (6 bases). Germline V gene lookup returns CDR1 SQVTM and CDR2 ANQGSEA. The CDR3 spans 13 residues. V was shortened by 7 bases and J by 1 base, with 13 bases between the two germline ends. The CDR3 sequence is CSASGHQNTEAFF. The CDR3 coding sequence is TGCAGCGCCTCGGGACATCAGAACACTGAAGCTTTCTTT.

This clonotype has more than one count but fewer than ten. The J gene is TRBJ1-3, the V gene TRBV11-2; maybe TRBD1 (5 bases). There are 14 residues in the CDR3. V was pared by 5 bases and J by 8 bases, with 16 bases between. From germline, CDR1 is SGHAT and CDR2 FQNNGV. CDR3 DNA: TGTGCCAGCAGCCCTTTCGGGGGGTTGGACACCATATATTTT. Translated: CASSPFGGLDTIYF.

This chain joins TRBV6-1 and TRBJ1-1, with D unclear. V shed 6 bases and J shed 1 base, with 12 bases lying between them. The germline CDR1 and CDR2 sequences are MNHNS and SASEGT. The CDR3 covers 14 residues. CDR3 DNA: TGTGCCAGCAGGTCGGACGGTACGAACACTGAAGCTTTCTTT. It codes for CASRSDGTNTEAFF.

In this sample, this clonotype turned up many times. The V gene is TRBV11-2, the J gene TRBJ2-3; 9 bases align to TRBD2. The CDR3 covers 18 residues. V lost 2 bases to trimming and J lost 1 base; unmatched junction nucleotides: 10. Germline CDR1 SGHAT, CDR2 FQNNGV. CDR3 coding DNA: TGTGCCAGCAGCTTAAATAGCCTAGCGGGAATAGGCACAGATACGCAGTATTTT. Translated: CASSLNSLAGIGTDTQYF. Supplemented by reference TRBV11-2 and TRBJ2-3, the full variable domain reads EAGVAQSPRYKIIEKRQSVAFWCNPISGHATLYWYQQILGQGPKLLIQFQNNGVVDDSQLPKDRFSAERLKGVDSTLKIQPAKLEDSAVYLCASSLNSLAGIGTDTQYFGPGTRLTVL.

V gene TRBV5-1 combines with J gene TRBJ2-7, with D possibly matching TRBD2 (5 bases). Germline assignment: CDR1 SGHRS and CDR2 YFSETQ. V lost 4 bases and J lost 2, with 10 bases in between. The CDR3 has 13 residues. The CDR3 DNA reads TGCGCCAGCAGCACAGCCGGGGCCTACGAGCAGTACTTC. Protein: CASSTAGAYEQYF.

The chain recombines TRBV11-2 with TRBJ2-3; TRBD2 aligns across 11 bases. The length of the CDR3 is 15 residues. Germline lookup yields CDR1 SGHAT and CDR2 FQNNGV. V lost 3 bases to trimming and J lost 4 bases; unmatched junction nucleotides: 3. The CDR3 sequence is CASSLSLAGADTQYF. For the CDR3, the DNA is TGTGCCAGCAGCTTGTCACTAGCGGGAGCAGATACGCAGTATTTT.

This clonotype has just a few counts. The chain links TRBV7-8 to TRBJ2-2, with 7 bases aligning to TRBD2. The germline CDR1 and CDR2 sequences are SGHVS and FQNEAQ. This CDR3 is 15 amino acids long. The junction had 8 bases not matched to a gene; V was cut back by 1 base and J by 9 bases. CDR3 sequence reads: CASSLVAGVTRELFF. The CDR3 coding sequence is TGTGCCAGCAGCTTAGTTGCGGGAGTCACGCGGGAGCTGTTTTTT.

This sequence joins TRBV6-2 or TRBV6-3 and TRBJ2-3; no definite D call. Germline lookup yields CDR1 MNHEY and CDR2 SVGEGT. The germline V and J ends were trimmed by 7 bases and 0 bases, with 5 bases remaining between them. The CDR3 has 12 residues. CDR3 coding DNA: TGTGCCAGCAAAACCAGCACAGATACGCAGTATTTT. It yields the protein CASKTSTDTQYF.

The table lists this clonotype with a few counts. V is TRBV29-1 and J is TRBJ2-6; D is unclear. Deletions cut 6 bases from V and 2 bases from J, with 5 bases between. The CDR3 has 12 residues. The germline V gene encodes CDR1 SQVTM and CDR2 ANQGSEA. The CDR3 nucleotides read TGCAGCGTCACTGCTGGGGCCAACGTCCTGACTTTC. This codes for CSVTAGANVLTF.

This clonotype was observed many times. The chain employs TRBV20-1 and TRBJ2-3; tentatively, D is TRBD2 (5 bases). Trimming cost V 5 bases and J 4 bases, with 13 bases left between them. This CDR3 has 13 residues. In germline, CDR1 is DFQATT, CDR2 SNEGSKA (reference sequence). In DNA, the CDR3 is TGCAGTGCTGGGCACCGCGGGTCAGATACGCAGTATTTT. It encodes CSAGHRGSDTQYF.

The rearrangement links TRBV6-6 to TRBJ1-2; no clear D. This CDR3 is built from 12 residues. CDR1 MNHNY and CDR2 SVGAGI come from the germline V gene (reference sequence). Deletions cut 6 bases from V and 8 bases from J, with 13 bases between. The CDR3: CASSSLFRGYTF. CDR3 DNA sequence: TGTGCCAGCAGCTCCCTGTTCAGGGGCTACACCTTC.